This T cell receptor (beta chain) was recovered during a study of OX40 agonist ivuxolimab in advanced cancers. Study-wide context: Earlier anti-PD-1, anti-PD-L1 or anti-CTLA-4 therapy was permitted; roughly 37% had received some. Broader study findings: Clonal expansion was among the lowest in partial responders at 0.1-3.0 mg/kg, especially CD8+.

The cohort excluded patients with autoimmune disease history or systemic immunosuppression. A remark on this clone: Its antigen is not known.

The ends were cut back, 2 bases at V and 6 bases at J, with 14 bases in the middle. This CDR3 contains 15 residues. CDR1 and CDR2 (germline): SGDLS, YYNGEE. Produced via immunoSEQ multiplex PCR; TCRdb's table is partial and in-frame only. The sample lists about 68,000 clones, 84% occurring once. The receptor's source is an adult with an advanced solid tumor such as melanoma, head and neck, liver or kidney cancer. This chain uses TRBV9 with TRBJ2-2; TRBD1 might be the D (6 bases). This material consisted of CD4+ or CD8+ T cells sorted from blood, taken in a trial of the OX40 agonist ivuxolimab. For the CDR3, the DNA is TGTGCCAGCAGCGTCGAGCAGGGGAGATCCGGGGAGCTGTTTTTT. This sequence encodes CASSVEQGRSGELFF.